This entry features one T cell receptor beta chain sequence. No antigen is known for it. Profiling relied on immunoSEQ multiplex PCR, and the TCRdb table lists in-frame clones only, not all of them. Here the sample spans more than 70,000 clones, about 91% being singletons. V lost 2 bases, J lost 0 bases, and 2 bases lay in between. Germline CDR1 and CDR2: MNHNY and SVGAGI (reference sequence). This CDR3 has 13 residues. The sample originates from a study of T cell responses to AZD1222 COVID-19 vaccine. Notes on the study in general: The sample set comprised mostly white British donors with more females, and clonal diversity was possibly underestimated. At baseline, seropositivity was found in only six or seven AZD1222 recipients.

Sequenced here: peripheral blood, sampled 28 days after the second AZD1222 dose. This clonotype was sampled from an adult who received the AZD1222 COVID-19 vaccine. The chain is built from TRBV6-6 and TRBJ2-1; D is unresolved. The CDR3 spells CASSYSSYNEQFF. The CDR3 DNA sequence: TGTGCCAGCAGTTACAGCTCCTACAATGAGCAGTTCTTC.